The next 30 T cell receptor beta chains were all read from a single sample in a study of vaccination and CD4 T cells after COVID-19. Noted treatment: approximately 9-day PBMC culture with coronavirus spike peptide pools or control peptides (ViraFEST assay). According to the study, CD4+ T cells from the unexposed donor were gathered ahead of the COVID-19 pandemic (2011-2018). No antigen has been assigned to these receptors. An Oncomine TCR Beta short-read assay was used to sequence the DNA from cultured CD4+ T cells. A single record per CDR3 protein comes from TCRdb applying MiXCR to the PCR reads. This table has 8,000 to 9,500 distinct CDR3 sequences, around two fifths appearing once. Input material: CD4+ T cells from blood, cultured in vitro. All receptors derive from a human donor in good health.

The sample holds a few counts of this clonotype. The V gene is TRBV5-4, the J gene TRBJ2-2; possible D gene TRBD1, 5 bases. This CDR3 has 15 residues. V was clipped by 0 bases and J by 4 bases, with 10 bases between them. The germline V gene has CDR1 SGHNT and CDR2 YYREEE (reference sequence). The CDR3 region has the DNA TGTGCCAGCAGCTTGGGGTCAGGGCCCACCGGGGAGCTGTTTTTT. Translation: CASSLGSGPTGELFF. Full variable domain (outside the CDR3, taken from reference TRBV5-4 and TRBJ2-2): ETGVTQSPTHLIKTRGQQVTLRCSSQSGHNTVSWYQQALGQGPQFIFQYYREEENGRGNFPPRFSGLQFPNYSSELNVNALELDDSALYLCASSLGSGPTGELFFGEGSRLTVL.

The chain is built from TRBV6-1 and TRBJ2-7; D gene unclear. V was clipped by 6 bases and J by 7 bases, with 13 bases between them. There are 12 residues in the CDR3. CDR1 is MNHNS, CDR2 SASEGT, per germline. CDR3 coding DNA: TGTGCCAGCAGAATAGTATCTGGTGAGCAGTACTTC. Translation gives CASRIVSGEQYF.

The CDR3: CASSRAGGRYNEQFF. In DNA, the CDR3 is TGTGCCAGCAGTCGAGCGGGGGGGCGGTACAATGAGCAGTTCTTC. V usage is TRBV6-1 and J usage is TRBJ2-1, with 10 positions matching TRBD2. Germline CDR1 is MNHNS and CDR2 is SASEGT. With 5 bases clipped from V and 4 bases from J, the junction kept 5 bases outside the gene matches. This CDR3 contains 15 residues.

The CDR3 DNA is TGCAGTGCTAGAGATTCTAGCGGGGGTTACAATGAGCAGTTCTTC. Encoded protein: CSARDSSGGYNEQFF. This chain links TRBV20-1 with TRBJ2-1, with 10 bases fitting TRBD2. CDR1 is DFQATT and CDR2 is SNEGSKA in the germline V gene (reference sequence). Trimming cost V 0 bases and J 4 bases; bases outside gene matches: 3. The CDR3 covers 15 residues.

V usage is TRBV12-3 or TRBV12-4 and J usage is TRBJ1-5; D is unresolved. V lost 3 bases and J lost 4, with 7 bases in between. The CDR3 consists of 13 residues. CDR3 sequence: CASSFLGNQPQHF. The CDR3, as DNA: TGTGCCAGCAGTTTCCTCGGGAATCAGCCCCAGCATTTT.

The sample holds a few counts of this clonotype. The gene calls are TRBV4-1 and TRBJ2-5; D not resolved. The CDR3 spans 12 residues. The V gene lost 4 bases and the J gene lost 5 bases, with 8 bases spanning the gap. Germline V gives CDR1 MGHRA, CDR2 YSYEKL. CDR3 DNA: TGCGCCAGCAGCCTCCGGCTGGAGACCCAGTACTTC. Translated, it gives CASSLRLETQYF.

The chain carries TRBV20-1 and TRBJ2-2; weak D call: TRBD2 (5 bases). The germline V gene encodes CDR1 DFQATT and CDR2 SNEGSKA (reference sequence). This CDR3 spans 15 amino acids. Trimming shortened V by 6 bases and J by 2 bases, and 16 bases separated the two germline ends. CDR3 DNA sequence: TGCAGTGCCCTTCGAGCGGTCCCTAACACCGGGGAGCTGTTTTTT. Translating it yields CSALRAVPNTGELFF.

This chain links TRBV27 with TRBJ2-7; no clear D gene. Germline lookup yields CDR1 MNHEY and CDR2 SMNVEV (reference sequence). This CDR3 has 13 residues. Trimming left V 3 bases short and J 2 bases short, with 8 bases between. CDR3 sequence: CASSFGSPYEQYF. CDR3 in DNA: TGTGCCAGCAGTTTTGGTAGCCCCTACGAGCAGTACTTC.

This rearrangement joins TRBV28 to TRBJ2-3; 12 nucleotides match TRBD2. J gave up 5 bases and V 10 bases, and 4 bases lay outside the gene matches. Germline lookup yields CDR1 MDHEN and CDR2 SYDVKM. The CDR3 is 13 residues long. CDR3 in amino acids: CATGLAGLDTQYF. The CDR3 region has the DNA TGTGCCACGGGACTAGCGGGTTTAGATACGCAGTATTTT. Based on the CDR3 plus reference TRBV28 and TRBJ2-3, the full variable domain is DVKVTQSSRYLVKRTGEKVFLECVQDMDHENMFWYRQDPGLGLRLIYFSYDVKMKEKGDIPEGYSVSREKKERFSLILESASTNQTSMYLCATGLAGLDTQYFGPGTRLTVL.

This clonotype was found a few times. The chain is built from TRBV7-9 and TRBJ2-7, with D uncertain. Germline V gene data show CDR1 as SEHNR and CDR2 as FQNEAQ (reference sequence). V gave up 2 bases and J gave up 4 bases, with 9 bases separating them. This CDR3 contains 13 residues. CDR3 residues: CASSLSGIYEQYF. CDR3 DNA: TGTGCCAGCAGCTTAAGTGGGATATACGAGCAGTACTTC.

In nucleotides, the CDR3 is TGTGCCTGGAGTGACTTCGGACTAGCGGGAGATTTCGCCTACAATGAGCAGTTCTTC. This codes for CAWSDFGLAGDFAYNEQFF. This chain joins TRBV30 and TRBJ2-1; 13 bases fit TRBD2. The CDR3 spans 19 residues. Germline V gene lookup returns CDR1 GTSNPN and CDR2 SVGIG (reference sequence). With V trimmed by 1 base and J by 2 bases, 11 bases remained unmatched. The whole variable domain, remainder taken from reference TRBV30 and TRBJ2-1, is SQTIHQWPATLVQPVGSPLSLECTVEGTSNPNLYWYRQAAGRGLQLLFYSVGIGQISSEVPQNLSASRPQDRQFILSSKKLLLSDSGFYLCAWSDFGLAGDFAYNEQFFGPGTRLTVL.

The chain employs TRBV7-7 and TRBJ2-5; TRBD2 might be the D (7 bases). The CDR3 spans 15 residues. V lost 6 bases, J lost 5 bases, and 19 bases lay in between. Germline V gene data show CDR1 as SSHAT and CDR2 as FNYEAQ (reference sequence). CDR3 coding DNA: TGTGCCAGCAGACTCAACGTCGGGGGGCGGGAGACCCAGTACTTC. Translation: CASRLNVGGRETQYF.

This clonotype appeared a few times. In nucleotides, the CDR3 is TGCAGTGCTAGAGATCAGGGCCTCAGGGAGCAGTTCTTC. Encoded protein: CSARDQGLREQFF. J is TRBJ2-1 and V is TRBV20-1; possibly TRBD1 for D (5 bases). Germline V gives CDR1 DFQATT, CDR2 SNEGSKA (reference sequence). The V end was cut by 0 bases, the J end by 10 bases, with 13 bases between. CDR3 size: 13 residues.

This rearrangement joins TRBV19 to TRBJ2-1, with D perhaps matching TRBD1 or TRBD2 (5 bases each). CDR3 size: 13 residues. Trimming cost V 8 bases and J 10 bases, with 18 bases left between them. CDR1 is LNHDA, CDR2 SQIVND, per germline (reference sequence). The CDR3: CASEGRTAPEQFF. In nucleotides, the CDR3 is TGTGCCAGTGAGGGGCGGACCGCTCCCGAGCAGTTCTTC.

This clonotype has only a few counts. The rearrangement uses TRBV19 and TRBJ1-6; tentatively, D is TRBD1 (5 bases). Trimming stripped 1 base from V and 10 bases from J, with 14 bases between. This CDR3 is built from 15 residues. Germline CDR1 is LNHDA and CDR2 is SQIVND (reference sequence). CDR3 in DNA: TGTGCCAGTAGTATAGGAGCCGGGGGAGGCTCACCCCTCCACTTT. It codes for CASSIGAGGGSPLHF.

This clonotype appeared a few times. V usage is TRBV27 and J usage is TRBJ1-2; D may be TRBD1 (5 bases). CDR1 is MNHEY, CDR2 SMNVEV, per germline (reference sequence). The length of the CDR3 is 14 residues. The V and J ends lost 3 bases and 6 bases respectively, with 14 bases between them. CDR3 amino acids: CASSFHRFSDGYTF. Here the CDR3 DNA reads TGTGCCAGCAGTTTTCACAGGTTCTCGGATGGCTACACCTTC.

This clonotype came up a few times. This CDR3 reads CASRSGQHGYQPQHF. As DNA, the CDR3 is TGTGCCAGCAGGTCGGGACAGCATGGCTATCAGCCCCAGCATTTT. V is TRBV6-1 and J is TRBJ1-5; 7 bases are shared with TRBD1. V lost 6 bases, J lost 5 bases, and 10 bases stayed unmatched. Germline V gene data show CDR1 as MNHNS and CDR2 as SASEGT. This CDR3 is 15 amino acids long.

This clonotype was detected a few times. The chain carries TRBV11-3 and TRBJ2-1, with 12 bases that match TRBD1. Germline V lookup: CDR1 SGHNT, CDR2 YENEEA. This CDR3 region has 17 residues. V shed 0 bases, J shed 9 bases, and the junction held 9 bases outside the gene matches. The CDR3 loop is CASSLDQGQGAIGEQFF. Written as DNA, the CDR3 is TGTGCCAGCAGCTTAGATCAGGGACAGGGGGCTATCGGTGAGCAGTTCTTC.

The chain joins TRBV2 to TRBJ2-7, with a weak D call TRBD2 (5 bases). Germline V lookup: CDR1 SNHLY, CDR2 FYNNEI. The CDR3 loop spans 14 amino acids. The V gene lost 8 bases and the J gene lost 0 bases, with 14 bases spanning the gap. The CDR3, as DNA: TGTGCCAGCTGCATGGACTCCAGCTCCTACGAGCAGTACTTC. Its translation is CASCMDSSSYEQYF. Full variable domain (missing parts from reference TRBV2 and TRBJ2-7): EPEVTQTPSHQVTQMGQEVILRCVPISNHLYFYWYRQILGQKVEFLVSFYNNEISEKSEIFDDQFSVERPDGSNFTLKIRSTKLEDSAMYFCASCMDSSSYEQYFGPGTRLTVT.

The chain uses TRBV19 and TRBJ2-1; D might be TRBD2 (6 bases). This CDR3 spans 14 amino acids. In germline, CDR1 is LNHDA, CDR2 SQIVND (reference sequence). Trimming cost V 6 bases and J 8 bases, with 17 bases left between them. The CDR3, as DNA: TGTGCCAGTAGCCCCCGGAGGGTGGTGGATGAGCAGTTCTTC. The encoded protein is CASSPRRVVDEQFF.

V is TRBV20-1 and J is TRBJ2-5; weak D call: TRBD2 (6 bases). Germline V lookup: CDR1 DFQATT, CDR2 SNEGSKA (reference sequence). With 6 bases removed from V and 3 bases from J, the gap between germline ends came to 17 bases. The CDR3 length is 14 residues. CDR3 residues: CSAYFGGAKETQYF. For the CDR3, the DNA is TGCAGTGCCTATTTTGGCGGGGCGAAAGAGACCCAGTACTTC.

The gene calls are TRBV20-1 and TRBJ2-2, with D perhaps TRBD1 or TRBD2 (6 bases each). Germline-derived CDR1 and CDR2 are DFQATT and SNEGSKA (reference sequence). The CDR3 length is 14 residues. Trimming pared 3 bases from V and 2 bases from J, leaving 10 bases between. Here the CDR3 reads CSARRDTNTGELFF. The CDR3 DNA sequence: TGCAGTGCTAGGCGGGACACCAACACCGGGGAGCTGTTTTTT.

The rearrangement links TRBV6-1 to TRBJ1-2; 8 bases are a match to TRBD1. CDR3 length: 13 residues. V was pared by 5 bases and J by 4 bases, with 3 bases of the junction left unmatched. Germline CDR1 reads MNHNS; CDR2 reads SASEGT. The CDR3 DNA reads TGTGCCAGCAGTCTGGGGACAGGCTATGGCTACACCTTC. Residues: CASSLGTGYGYTF.

V and J are TRBV30 and TRBJ1-2; perhaps TRBD1 as D (5 bases). Per germline, CDR1 GTSNPN and CDR2 SVGIG (reference sequence). V shed 1 base and J shed 0 bases, with 9 bases lying between them. The CDR3 has 14 residues. The CDR3 DNA sequence: TGTGCCTGGAGTGGGGACGGCTCTAACTATGGCTACACCTTC. Its translation: CAWSGDGSNYGYTF.

This clonotype showed up just a few times. V usage is TRBV4-1 and J usage is TRBJ2-7, with TRBD1 as a possible D gene (7 bases). Trimming left V 2 bases short and J 0 bases short, with 14 bases between. CDR1 and CDR2 from the germline V gene are MGHRA and YSYEKL. There are 16 residues in the CDR3. CDR3: CASSQPGRGDSYEQYF. The DNA of the CDR3 is TGCGCCAGCAGCCAACCGGGCAGGGGGGACTCCTACGAGCAGTACTTC.

This clonotype was counted between two and nine times. This chain connects TRBV19 to TRBJ1-5, with D uncertain. CDR1 and CDR2 from the germline V gene are LNHDA and SQIVND (reference sequence). Deletions cut 7 bases from V and 2 bases from J, with 3 bases between. The CDR3 extends over 11 amino acids. Written as DNA, the CDR3 is TGTGCCAGTACGGGCAATCAGCCCCAGCATTTT. Its protein product is CASTGNQPQHF.

The J gene is TRBJ2-2, the V gene TRBV6-1, with D hard to call. CDR1 and CDR2 (germline): MNHNS, SASEGT. This CDR3 is built from 13 residues. V gave up 6 bases and J gave up 7 bases, with 12 bases separating them. CDR3 bases: TGTGCCAGCAGCCCCACCCGAATCGGGGAGCTGTTTTTT. It is translated as CASSPTRIGELFF.

V usage is TRBV10-1 and J usage is TRBJ2-7; TRBD2 might be the D (6 bases). This CDR3 contains 15 residues. The V gene's germline CDR1 is WNHNN and CDR2 SYGVQD (reference sequence). With 6 bases removed from V and 3 bases from J, the gap between germline ends came to 18 bases. DNA of the CDR3: TGCGCCAGCAGCCCCGGGGAGGAAGCAATCTACGAGCAGTACTTC. This codes for CASSPGEEAIYEQYF.

J is TRBJ1-1 and V is TRBV12-3 or TRBV12-4, with 9 bases lining up with TRBD1. This CDR3 region has 14 residues. V lost 7 bases, J lost 6 bases, and 9 bases stayed unmatched. The CDR3 reads CASTRDRVVAEAFF. As DNA, the CDR3 is TGTGCCAGCACACGGGACAGGGTAGTGGCTGAAGCTTTCTTT.

The rearrangement uses TRBV5-5 and TRBJ1-5; weak D call: TRBD1 (5 bases). V was trimmed by 5 bases and J by 6 bases, leaving 9 bases between them. From germline, CDR1 is SGHKS and CDR2 YYEKEE (reference sequence). CDR3 length: 12 amino acids. The CDR3 spells CASSLGAQPQHF. The CDR3 DNA reads as TGTGCCAGCAGTCTAGGGGCTCAGCCCCAGCATTTT.